This TCR beta chain stems from a study of CD4+ T cells in melanoma. Some clones are missing from TCRdb's copy, which holds only in-frame ones; the method was immunoSEQ multiplex PCR. The data contain about 9,600 clones, 50% to 65% of them singletons. Note on this clone: No antigen is known for it.

Study-wide results and caveats: A reported correlation linked neoantigen-specific CD4+ T cells to CD8+, macrophage and B cell function. Neoantigen-specific CD4+ T cells in melanoma reportedly had diverse differentiation states.

Per germline, CDR1 SNHLY and CDR2 FYNNEI. The J segment lost 1 base and the V segment lost 5 bases, leaving 4 bases of the junction unmatched. The CDR3 sequence is 14 residues long. This clonotype was obtained from a human donor with melanoma. The rearrangement links TRBV2 to TRBJ2-7; 8 bases line up with TRBD2. The material sequenced was cells from a culture (not recorded whether cultured in vitro). CDR3 in amino acids: CASSYREGSYEQYF. CDR3 DNA: TGTGCCAGCAGTTACCGGGAGGGTTCCTACGAGCAGTACTTC.